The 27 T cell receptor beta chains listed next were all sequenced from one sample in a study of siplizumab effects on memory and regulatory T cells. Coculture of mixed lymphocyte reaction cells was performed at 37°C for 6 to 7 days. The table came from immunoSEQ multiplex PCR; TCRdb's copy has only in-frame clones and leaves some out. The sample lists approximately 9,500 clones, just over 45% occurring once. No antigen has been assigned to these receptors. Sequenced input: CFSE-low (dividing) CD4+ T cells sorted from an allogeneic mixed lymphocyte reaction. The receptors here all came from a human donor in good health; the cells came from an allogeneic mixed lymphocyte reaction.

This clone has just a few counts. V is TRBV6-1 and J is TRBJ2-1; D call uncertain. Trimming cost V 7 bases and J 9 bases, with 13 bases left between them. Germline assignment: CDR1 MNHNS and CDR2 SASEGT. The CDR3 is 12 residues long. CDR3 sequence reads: CASTNPTPEQFF. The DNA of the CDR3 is TGTGCCAGCACCAACCCCACCCCTGAGCAGTTCTTC.

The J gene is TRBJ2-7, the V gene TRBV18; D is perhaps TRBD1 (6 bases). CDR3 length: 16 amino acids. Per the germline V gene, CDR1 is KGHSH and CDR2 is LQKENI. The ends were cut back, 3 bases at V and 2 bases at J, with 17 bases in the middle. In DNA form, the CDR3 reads TGTGCCAGCTCACCCCAGGGGACACCGTCCCCCTACGAGCAGTACTTC. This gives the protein CASSPQGTPSPYEQYF. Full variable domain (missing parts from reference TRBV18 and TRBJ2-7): NAGVMQNPRHLVRRRGQEARLRCSPMKGHSHVYWYRQLPEEGLKFMVYLQKENIIDESGMPKERFSAEFPKEGPSILRIQQVVRGDSAAYFCASSPQGTPSPYEQYFGPGTRLTVT.

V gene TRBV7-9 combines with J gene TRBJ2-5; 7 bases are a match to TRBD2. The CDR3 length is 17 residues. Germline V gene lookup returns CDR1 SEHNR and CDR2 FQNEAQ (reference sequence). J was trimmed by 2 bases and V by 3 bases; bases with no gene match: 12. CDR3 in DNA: TGTGCCAGCAGCTTTTTTGGCCCTAGCGGAGTTCAAGAGACCCAGTACTTC. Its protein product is CASSFFGPSGVQETQYF.

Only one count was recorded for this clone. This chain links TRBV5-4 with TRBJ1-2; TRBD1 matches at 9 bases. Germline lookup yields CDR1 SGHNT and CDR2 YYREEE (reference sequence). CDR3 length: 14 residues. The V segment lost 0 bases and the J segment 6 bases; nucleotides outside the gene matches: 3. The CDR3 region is CASSLGGQGNGYTF. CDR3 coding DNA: TGTGCCAGCAGCTTGGGTGGACAGGGGAATGGCTACACCTTC.

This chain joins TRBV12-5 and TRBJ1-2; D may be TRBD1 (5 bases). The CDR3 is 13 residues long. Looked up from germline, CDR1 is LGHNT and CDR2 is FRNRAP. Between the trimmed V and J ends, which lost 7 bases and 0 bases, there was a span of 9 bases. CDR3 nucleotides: TGTGCTAGTGCCTCGGGGCCTAACTATGGCTACACCTTC. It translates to CASASGPNYGYTF.

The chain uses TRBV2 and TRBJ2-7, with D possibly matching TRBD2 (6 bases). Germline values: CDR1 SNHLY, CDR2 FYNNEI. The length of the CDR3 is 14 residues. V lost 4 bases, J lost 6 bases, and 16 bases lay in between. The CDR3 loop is CASSAVRDGGEQYF. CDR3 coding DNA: TGTGCCAGCAGTGCGGTGAGGGACGGGGGCGAGCAGTACTTC. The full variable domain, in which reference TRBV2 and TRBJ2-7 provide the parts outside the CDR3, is EPEVTQTPSHQVTQMGQEVILRCVPISNHLYFYWYRQILGQKVEFLVSFYNNEISEKSEIFDDQFSVERPDGSNFTLKIRSTKLEDSAMYFCASSAVRDGGEQYFGPGTRLTVT.

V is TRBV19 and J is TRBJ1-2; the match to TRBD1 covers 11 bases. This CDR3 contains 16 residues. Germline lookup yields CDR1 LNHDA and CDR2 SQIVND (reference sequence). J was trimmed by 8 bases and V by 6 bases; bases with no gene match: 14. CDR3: CASRRQTGQGAQGYTF. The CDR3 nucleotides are TGTGCCAGTAGGAGACAAACCGGACAGGGGGCGCAGGGCTACACCTTC.

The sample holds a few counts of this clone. The CDR3 coding sequence is TGTGCCAGCAGCTTAGTGGCAGGCTACGAGCAGTACTTC. Protein product: CASSLVAGYEQYF. The V call is TRBV7-2, the J call TRBJ2-7, with unresolved D. The CDR3 has 13 residues. V was pared by 1 base and J by 3 bases, with 7 bases between. CDR1 and CDR2 (germline): SGHTA, FQGNSA.

This CDR3 reads CASTVNTEAFF. The CDR3 region has the DNA TGTGCCAGCACAGTAAACACTGAAGCTTTCTTT. V is TRBV28 and J is TRBJ1-1; D call uncertain. The germline V gene encodes CDR1 MDHEN and CDR2 SYDVKM. The CDR3 is 11 amino acids. V was pared by 7 bases and J by 2 bases, with 5 bases between.

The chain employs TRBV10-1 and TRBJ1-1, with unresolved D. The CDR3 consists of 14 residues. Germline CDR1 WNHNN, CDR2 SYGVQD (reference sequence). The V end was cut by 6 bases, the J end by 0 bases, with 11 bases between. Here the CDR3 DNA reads TGCGCCAGCAGCTTACAGAGCATGAACACTGAAGCTTTCTTT. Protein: CASSLQSMNTEAFF.

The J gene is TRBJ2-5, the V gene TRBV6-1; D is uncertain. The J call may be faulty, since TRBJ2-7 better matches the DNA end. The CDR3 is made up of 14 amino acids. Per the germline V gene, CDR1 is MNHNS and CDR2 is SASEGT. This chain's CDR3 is CASSVTGLAYEQYF. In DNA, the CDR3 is TGTGCCAGCAGTGTTACCGGGCTAGCCTACGAGCAGTACTTC.

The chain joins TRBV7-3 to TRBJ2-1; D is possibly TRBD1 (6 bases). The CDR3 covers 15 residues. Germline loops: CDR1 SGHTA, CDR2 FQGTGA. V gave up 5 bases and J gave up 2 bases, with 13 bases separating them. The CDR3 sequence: CASSTQGGPYNEQFF. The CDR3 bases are TGTGCCAGCAGCACCCAAGGGGGTCCCTACAATGAGCAGTTCTTC.

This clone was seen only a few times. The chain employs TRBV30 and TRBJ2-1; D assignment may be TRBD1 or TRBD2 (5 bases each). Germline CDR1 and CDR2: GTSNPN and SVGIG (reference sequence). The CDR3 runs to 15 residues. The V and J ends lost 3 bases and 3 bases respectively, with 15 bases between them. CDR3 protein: CAWRGFGAHYNEQFF. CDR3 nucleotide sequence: TGTGCCTGGAGAGGCTTCGGGGCCCACTACAATGAGCAGTTCTTC. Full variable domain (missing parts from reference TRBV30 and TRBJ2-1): SQTIHQWPATLVQPVGSPLSLECTVEGTSNPNLYWYRQAAGRGLQLLFYSVGIGQISSEVPQNLSASRPQDRQFILSSKKLLLSDSGFYLCAWRGFGAHYNEQFFGPGTRLTVL.

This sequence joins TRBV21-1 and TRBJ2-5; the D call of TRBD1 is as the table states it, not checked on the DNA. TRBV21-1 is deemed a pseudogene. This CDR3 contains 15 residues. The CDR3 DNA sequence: TGTGCCAGCAGCGCTAAGGGGGACAGAGAAGAGACCCAGTACTTC. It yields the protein CASSAKGDREETQYF.

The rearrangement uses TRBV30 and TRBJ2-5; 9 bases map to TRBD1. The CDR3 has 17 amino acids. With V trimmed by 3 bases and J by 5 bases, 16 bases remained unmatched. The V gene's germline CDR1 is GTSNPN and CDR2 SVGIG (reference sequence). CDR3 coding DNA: TGTGCCTGGAGCGTAGGGGAGACCGGGACAGGGCGGGAGACCCAGTACTTC. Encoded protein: CAWSVGETGTGRETQYF.

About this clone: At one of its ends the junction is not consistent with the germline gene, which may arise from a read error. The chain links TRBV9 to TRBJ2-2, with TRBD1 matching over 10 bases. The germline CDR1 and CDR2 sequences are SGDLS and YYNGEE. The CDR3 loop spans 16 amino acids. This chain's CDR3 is CASSPPGQGFAGKLFF. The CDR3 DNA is TGTGCCAGCAGCCCCCCGGGACAGGGGTTTGCCGGGAAGCTGTTTTTT.

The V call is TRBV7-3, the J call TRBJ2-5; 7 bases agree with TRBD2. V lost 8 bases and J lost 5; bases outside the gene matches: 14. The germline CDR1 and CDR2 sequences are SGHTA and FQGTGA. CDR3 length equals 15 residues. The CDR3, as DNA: TGTGCCAGCCTAACCCAGGGACGTAGCGGGGAGACCCAGTACTTC. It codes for CASLTQGRSGETQYF.

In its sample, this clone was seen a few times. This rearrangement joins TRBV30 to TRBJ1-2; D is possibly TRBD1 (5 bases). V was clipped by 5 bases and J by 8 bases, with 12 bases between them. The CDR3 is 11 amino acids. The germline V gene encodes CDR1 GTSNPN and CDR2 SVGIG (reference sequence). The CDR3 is CAWDGAEGYTF. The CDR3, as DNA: TGTGCCTGGGACGGGGCTGAGGGCTACACCTTC.

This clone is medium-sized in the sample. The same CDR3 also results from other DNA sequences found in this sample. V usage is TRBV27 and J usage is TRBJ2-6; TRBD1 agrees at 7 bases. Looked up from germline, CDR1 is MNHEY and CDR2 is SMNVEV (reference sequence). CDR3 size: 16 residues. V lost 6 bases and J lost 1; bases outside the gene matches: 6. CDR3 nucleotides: TGTGCCAGCAGCCGGGTGACAGGGTCTGGGGCCAACGTCCTGACTTTC. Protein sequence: CASSRVTGSGANVLTF. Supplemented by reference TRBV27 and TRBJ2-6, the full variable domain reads EAQVTQNPRYLITVTGKKLTVTCSQNMNHEYMSWYRQDPGLGLRQIYYSMNVEVTDKGDVPEGYKVSRKEKRNFPLILESPSPNQTSLYFCASSRVTGSGANVLTFGAGSRLTVL.

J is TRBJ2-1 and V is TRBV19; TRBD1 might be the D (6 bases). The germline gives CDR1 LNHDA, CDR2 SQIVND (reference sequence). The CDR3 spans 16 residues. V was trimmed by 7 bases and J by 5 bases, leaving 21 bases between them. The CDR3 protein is CASTDSGTYRNNEQFF. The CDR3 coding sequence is TGTGCCAGTACCGATTCCGGGACATATAGAAACAATGAGCAGTTCTTC. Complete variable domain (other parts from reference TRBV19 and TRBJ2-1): DGGITQSPKYLFRKEGQNVTLSCEQNLNHDAMYWYRQDPGQGLRLIYYSQIVNDFQKGDIAEGYSVSREKKESFPLTVTSAQKNPTAFYLCASTDSGTYRNNEQFFGPGTRLTVL.

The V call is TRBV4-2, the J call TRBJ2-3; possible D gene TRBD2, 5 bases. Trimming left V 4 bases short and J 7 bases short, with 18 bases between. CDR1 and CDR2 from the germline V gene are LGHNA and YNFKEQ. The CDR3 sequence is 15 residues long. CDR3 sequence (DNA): TGTGCCAGCAGCCCCGATGGGAGCTCGTGGAATACGCAGTATTTT. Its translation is CASSPDGSSWNTQYF.

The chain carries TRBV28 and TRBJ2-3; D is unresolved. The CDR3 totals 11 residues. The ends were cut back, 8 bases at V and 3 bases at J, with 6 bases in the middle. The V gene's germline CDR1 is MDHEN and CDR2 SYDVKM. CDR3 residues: CASVNTDTQYF. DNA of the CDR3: TGTGCCAGCGTTAATACAGATACGCAGTATTTT. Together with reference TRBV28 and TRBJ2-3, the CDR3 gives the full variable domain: DVKVTQSSRYLVKRTGEKVFLECVQDMDHENMFWYRQDPGLGLRLIYFSYDVKMKEKGDIPEGYSVSREKKERFSLILESASTNQTSMYLCASVNTDTQYFGPGTRLTVL.

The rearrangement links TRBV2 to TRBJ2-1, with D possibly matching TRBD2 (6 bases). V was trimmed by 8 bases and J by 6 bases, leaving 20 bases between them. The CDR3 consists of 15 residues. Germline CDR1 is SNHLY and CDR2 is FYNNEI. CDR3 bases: TGTGCCAGCCGAAACACTGCTACTAGCTCCAATGAGCAGTTCTTC. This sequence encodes CASRNTATSSNEQFF.

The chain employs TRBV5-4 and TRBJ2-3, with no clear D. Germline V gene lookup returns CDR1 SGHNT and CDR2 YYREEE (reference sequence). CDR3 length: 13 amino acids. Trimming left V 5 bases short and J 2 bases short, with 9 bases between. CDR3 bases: TGTGCCAGCAGGGAAAAAAACACAGATACGCAGTATTTT. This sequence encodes CASREKNTDTQYF.

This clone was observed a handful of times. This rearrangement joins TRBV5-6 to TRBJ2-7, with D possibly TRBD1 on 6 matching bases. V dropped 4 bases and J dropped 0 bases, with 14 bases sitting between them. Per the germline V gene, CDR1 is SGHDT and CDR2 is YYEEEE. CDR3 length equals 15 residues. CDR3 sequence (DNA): TGTGCCAGCAGCATCATCAGGGGCCCCTCCTACGAGCAGTACTTC. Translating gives CASSIIRGPSYEQYF.

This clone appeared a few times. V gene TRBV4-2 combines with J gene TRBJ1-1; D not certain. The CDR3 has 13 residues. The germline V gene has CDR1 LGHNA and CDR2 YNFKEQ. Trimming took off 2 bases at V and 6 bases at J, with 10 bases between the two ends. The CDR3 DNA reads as TGTGCCAGCAGCCAATCTCGCTCCCCTGAAGCTTTCTTT. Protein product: CASSQSRSPEAFF.

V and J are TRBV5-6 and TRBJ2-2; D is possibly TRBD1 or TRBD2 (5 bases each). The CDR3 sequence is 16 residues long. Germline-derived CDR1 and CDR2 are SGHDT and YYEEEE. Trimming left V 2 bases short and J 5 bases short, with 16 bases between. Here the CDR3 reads CASSFIGAQRTGELFF. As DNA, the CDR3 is TGTGCCAGCAGCTTTATCGGGGCGCAGAGGACCGGGGAGCTGTTTTTT.